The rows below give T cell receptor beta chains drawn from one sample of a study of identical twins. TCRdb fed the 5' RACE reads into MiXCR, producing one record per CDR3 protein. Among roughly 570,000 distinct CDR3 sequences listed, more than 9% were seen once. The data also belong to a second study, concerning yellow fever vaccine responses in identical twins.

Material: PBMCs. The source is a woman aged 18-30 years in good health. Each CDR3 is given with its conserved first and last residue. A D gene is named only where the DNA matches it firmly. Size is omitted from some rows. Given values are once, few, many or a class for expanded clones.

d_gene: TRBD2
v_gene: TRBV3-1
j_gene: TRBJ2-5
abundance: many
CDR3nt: TGTGCCAGCAGCTCAAGTCTCGCGGGGGGAACTTCGGAGCAAGAGACCCAGTACTTC
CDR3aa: CASSSSLAGGTSEQETQYF

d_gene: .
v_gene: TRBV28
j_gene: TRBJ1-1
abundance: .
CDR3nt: TGTGCCACCTTTCTCAACACTGAAGCTTTCTTT
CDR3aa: CATFLNTEAFF

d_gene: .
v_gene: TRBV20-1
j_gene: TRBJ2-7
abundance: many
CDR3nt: TGCAGTGCTAGAGAAGGGAGCGCCCTATCATACGAGCAGTACTTC
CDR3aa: CSAREGSALSYEQYF

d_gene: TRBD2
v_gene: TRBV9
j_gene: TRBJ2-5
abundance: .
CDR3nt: TGTGCCAGCAGCGACGGGGGGTGGGGAGAGACCCAGTACTTC
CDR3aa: CASSDGGWGETQYF

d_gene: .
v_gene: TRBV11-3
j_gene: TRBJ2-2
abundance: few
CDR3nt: TGTGCCAGCAGCCAAGAAAGCGGGGAGCTGTTTTTT
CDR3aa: CASSQESGELFF

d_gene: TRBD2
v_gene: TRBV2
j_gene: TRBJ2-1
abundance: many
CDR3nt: TGTGCCAGCAGTGTCCTAGCGGGGTTTACCAATGAGCAGTTCTTC
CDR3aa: CASSVLAGFTNEQFF

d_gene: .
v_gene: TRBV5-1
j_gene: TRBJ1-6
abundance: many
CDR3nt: TGCGCCAGCAGCCAGGAAAATTCACCCCTCCACTTT
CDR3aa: CASSQENSPLHF

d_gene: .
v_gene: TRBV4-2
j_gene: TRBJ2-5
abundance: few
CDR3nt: TGTGCCAGCAGCCAAGAGGGACTAGAGACCCAGTACTTC
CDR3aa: CASSQEGLETQYF

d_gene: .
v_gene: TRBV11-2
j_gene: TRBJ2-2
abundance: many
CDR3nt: TGTGCCAGCAGCTTTAAGCGAGCGAACACCGGGGAGCTGTTTTTT
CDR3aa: CASSFKRANTGELFF

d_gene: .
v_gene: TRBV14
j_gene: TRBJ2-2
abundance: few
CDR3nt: TGTGCCAGCAGCGCTGGCCGGGCAGTGTACGGGGAGCTGTTTTTT
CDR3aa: CASSAGRAVYGELFF

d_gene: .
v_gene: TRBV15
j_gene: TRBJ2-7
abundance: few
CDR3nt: TGTGCCACCAGTGACAGCGGTCGTAGAGGCGAGCAGTACTTC
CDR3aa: CATSDSGRRGEQYF

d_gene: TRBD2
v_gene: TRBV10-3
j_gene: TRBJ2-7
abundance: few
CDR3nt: TGTGCCATCAGTGGGACCGGGACTAGCGGATTCTACGAGCAGTACTTC
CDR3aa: CAISGTGTSGFYEQYF

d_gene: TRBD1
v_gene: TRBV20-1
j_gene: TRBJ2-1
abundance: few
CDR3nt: TGCAGTGCTAGAGATCTAAAAACAGGGGTCAATGAGCAGTTCTTC
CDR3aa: CSARDLKTGVNEQFF

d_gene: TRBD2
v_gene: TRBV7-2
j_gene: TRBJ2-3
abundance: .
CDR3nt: TGTGCCAGCAGCTTAGACCCGGGAGGATCAGATACGCAGTATTTT
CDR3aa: CASSLDPGGSDTQYF

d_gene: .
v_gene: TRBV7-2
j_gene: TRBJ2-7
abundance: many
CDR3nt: TGTGCCAGCAATTTAAACAGGGACTACGAGCAGTACTTC
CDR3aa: CASNLNRDYEQYF

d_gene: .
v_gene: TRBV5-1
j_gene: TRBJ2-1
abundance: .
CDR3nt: TGCGCCAGCAGCTCGGAGGGCCTGGGTGAGCAGTTCTTC
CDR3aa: CASSSEGLGEQFF

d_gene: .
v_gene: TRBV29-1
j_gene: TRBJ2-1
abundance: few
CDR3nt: TGCAGCGTCGATACACAGGGATTCAATGAGCAGTTCTTC
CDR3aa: CSVDTQGFNEQFF

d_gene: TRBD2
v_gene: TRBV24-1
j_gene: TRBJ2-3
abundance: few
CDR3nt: TGTGCCACCAGTGGGCTAGCGGGTGACACAGATACGCAGTATTTT
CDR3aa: CATSGLAGDTDTQYF

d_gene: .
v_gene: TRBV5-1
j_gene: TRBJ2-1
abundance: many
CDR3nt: TGCGCCAGCAGCTTTTCTGCCACCTTTTACAATGAGCAGTTCTTC
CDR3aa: CASSFSATFYNEQFF

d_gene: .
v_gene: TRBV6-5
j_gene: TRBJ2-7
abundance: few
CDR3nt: TGTGCCAGCAGTTACTCGATGGCAGGGAGTTCCGAGCAGTACTTC
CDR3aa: CASSYSMAGSSEQYF

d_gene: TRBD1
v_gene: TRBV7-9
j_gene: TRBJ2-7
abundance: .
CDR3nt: TGTGCCAGCAGCTTAGTCCGACAGGGGAGCCACGAGCAGTACTTC
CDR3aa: CASSLVRQGSHEQYF

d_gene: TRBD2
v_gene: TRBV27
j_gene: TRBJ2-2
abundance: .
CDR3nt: TGTGCCAGCAGCCTAACCCCGGGACTAGCGGCGGCCGGGGAGCTGTTTTTT
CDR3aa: CASSLTPGLAAAGELFF

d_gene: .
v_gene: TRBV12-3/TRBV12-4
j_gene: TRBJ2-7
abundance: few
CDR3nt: TGTGCCAGCAGCTCCCATGGAGGGGGCAACGAGCAGTACTTC
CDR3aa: CASSSHGGGNEQYF

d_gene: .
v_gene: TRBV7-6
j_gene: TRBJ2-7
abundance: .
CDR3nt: TGTGCCAGCAGCTTTACAGGTCCCTACGAGCAGTACTTC
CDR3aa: CASSFTGPYEQYF

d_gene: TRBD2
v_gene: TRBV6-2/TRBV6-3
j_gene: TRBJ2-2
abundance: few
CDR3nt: TGTGCCAGCAGTTACGCTAGCGGGAGGATGAACACCGGGGAGCTGTTTTTT
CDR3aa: CASSYASGRMNTGELFF

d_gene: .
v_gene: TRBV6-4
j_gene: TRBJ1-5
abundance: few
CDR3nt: TGTGCCAGCATGGTGGACGGGGAGCGCAATCAGCCCCAGCATTTT
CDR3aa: CASMVDGERNQPQHF

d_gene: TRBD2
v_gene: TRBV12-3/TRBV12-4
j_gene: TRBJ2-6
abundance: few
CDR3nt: TGTGTCAGCACCCCACTAGCGGGTAAATTCTCTGGGGCCAACGTCCTGACTTTC
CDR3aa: CVSTPLAGKFSGANVLTF

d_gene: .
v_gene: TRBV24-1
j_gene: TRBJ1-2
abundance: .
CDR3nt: TGTGCCACCAGTGATCCCTGGACCCTGGGGAGCTACACCTTC
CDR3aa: CATSDPWTLGSYTF

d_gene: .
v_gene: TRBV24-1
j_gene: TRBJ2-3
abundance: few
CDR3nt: TGTGCCACCAGGCCGGGACGCCTAGAAGATACGCAGTATTTT
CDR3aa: CATRPGRLEDTQYF

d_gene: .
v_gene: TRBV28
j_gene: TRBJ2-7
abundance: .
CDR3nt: TGTGCCAGCAGTTCAGGGACATTCGGGGAGCAGTACTTC
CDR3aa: CASSSGTFGEQYF

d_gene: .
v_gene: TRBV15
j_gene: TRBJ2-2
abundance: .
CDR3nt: TGTGCCACCAGCAGAGTAGCTGGCACCGGGGAGCTGTTTTTT
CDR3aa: CATSRVAGTGELFF

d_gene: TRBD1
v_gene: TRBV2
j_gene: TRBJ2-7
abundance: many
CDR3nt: TGTGCCACCGAGACAGGGGCGTCCTACGAGCAGTACTTC
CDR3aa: CATETGASYEQYF

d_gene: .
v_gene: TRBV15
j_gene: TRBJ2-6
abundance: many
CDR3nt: TGTGCCACCAGCAGACGGGCCTCTGGGGCCAACGTCCTGACTTTC
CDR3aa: CATSRRASGANVLTF

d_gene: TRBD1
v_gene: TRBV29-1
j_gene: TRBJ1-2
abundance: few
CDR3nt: TGCAGCGTTGTCAGGGTCGCAGGGGGACGTGGCTACACCTTC
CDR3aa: CSVVRVAGGRGYTF

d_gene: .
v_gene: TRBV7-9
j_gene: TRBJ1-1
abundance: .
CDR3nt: TGTGCCAGCAGCATACCCTCCTGGACTGAAGCTTTCTTT
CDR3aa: CASSIPSWTEAFF

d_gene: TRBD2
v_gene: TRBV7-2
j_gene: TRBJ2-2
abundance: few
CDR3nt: TGTGCCAGCAGCGCGACTAGCGGGAAAGGGTTGGGGGAGCTGTTTTTT
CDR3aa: CASSATSGKGLGELFF